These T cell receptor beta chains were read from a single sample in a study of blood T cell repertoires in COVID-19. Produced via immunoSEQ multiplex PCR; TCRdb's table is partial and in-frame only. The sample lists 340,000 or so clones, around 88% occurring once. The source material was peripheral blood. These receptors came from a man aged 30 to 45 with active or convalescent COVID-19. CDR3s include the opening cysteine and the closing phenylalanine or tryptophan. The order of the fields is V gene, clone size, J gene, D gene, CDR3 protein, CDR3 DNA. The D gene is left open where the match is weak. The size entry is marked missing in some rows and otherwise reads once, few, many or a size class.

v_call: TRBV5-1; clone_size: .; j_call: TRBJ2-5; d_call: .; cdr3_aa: CASSLRGSGAQETQYF; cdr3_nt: TGCGCCAGCAGCTTGCGGGGTAGCGGCGCCCAAGAGACCCAGTACTTC
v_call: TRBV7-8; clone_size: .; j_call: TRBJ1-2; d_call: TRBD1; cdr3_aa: CASSLAGQGSKGYTF; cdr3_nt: TGTGCCAGCAGCTTAGCGGGACAGGGTTCCAAGGGCTACACCTTC
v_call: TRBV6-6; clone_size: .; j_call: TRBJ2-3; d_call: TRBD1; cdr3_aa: CASSLDRGKRGNTDTQYF; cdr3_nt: TGTGCCAGCAGTCTTGACAGGGGGAAAAGAGGGAACACAGATACGCAGTATTTT
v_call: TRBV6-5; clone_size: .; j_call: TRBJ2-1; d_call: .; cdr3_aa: CASSQGHNEQFF; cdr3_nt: TGTGCCAGCAGTCAGGGTCACAATGAGCAGTTCTTC
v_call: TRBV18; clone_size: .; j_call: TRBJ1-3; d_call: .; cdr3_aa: CASSLILTDTIYF; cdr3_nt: TGTGCCAGCTCCTTAATCCTGACAGACACCATATATTTT
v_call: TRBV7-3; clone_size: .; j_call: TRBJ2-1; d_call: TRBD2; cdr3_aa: CASSPGGSSYNEQFF; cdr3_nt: TGTGCCAGCAGCCCCGGGGGGTCCTCCTACAATGAGCAGTTCTTC
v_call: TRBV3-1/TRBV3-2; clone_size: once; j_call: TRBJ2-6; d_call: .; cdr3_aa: CASSQAGAGANVLTF; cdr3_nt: TGTGCCAGCAGCCAAGCAGGGGCTGGGGCCAACGTCCTGACTTTC
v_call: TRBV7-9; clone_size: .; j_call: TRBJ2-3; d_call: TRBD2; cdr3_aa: CASSSTSLSGGYYTQYF; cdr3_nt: TGTGCCAGCAGCTCCACCTCTCTCAGCGGGGGGTACTATACGCAGTATTTT
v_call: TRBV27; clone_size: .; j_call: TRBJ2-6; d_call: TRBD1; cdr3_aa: CASSLEGTGASFSGANVLTF; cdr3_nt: TGTGCCAGCAGTTTAGAAGGGACAGGAGCCTCCTTTTCCGGGGCCAACGTCCTGACTTTC
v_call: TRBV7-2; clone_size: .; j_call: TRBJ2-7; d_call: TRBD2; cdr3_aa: CASSLGLAGDSYEQYF; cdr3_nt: TGTGCCAGCAGCTTAGGATTAGCGGGAGACTCTTACGAGCAGTACTTC
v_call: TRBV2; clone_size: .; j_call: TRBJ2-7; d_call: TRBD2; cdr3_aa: CASRARTSGYYEQYF; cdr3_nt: TGTGCCAGCAGAGCCCGGACTAGCGGATACTACGAGCAGTACTTC
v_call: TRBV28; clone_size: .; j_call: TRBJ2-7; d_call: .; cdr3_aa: CASSYGGYWVSYEQYF; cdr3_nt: TGTGCCAGCAGTTATGGGGGGTATTGGGTCTCCTACGAGCAGTACTTC
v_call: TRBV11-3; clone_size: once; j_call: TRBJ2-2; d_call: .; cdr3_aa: CASSTTTDTGELFF; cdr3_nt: TGTGCCAGCAGCACTACGACAGATACCGGGGAGCTGTTTTTT
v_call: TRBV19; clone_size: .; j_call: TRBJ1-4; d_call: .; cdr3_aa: CASSIQGKNEKLFF; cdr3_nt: TGTGCCAGTAGTATTCAGGGGAAGAATGAAAAACTGTTTTTT
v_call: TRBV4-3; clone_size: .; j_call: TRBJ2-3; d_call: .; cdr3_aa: CASKADSTDTQYF; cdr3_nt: TGCGCCAGCAAAGCCGACTCCACAGATACGCAGTATTTT
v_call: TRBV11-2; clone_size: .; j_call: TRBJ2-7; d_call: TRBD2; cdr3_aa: CASSLVAGGAHEQYF; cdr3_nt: TGTGCCAGCAGCTTAGTGGCGGGGGGGGCCCACGAGCAGTACTTC
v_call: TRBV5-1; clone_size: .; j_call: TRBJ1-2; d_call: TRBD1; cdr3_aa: CASRTTGVLGGYTF; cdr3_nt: TGCGCCAGCAGAACCACAGGGGTTCTTGGGGGCTACACCTTC
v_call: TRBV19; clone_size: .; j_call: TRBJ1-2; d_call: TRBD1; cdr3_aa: CATQGTGGSYGYTF; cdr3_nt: TGTGCCACGCAAGGGACAGGGGGCTCCTATGGCTACACCTTC
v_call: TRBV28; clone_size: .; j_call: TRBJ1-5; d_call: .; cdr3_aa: CASRRSNQPQHF; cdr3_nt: TGTGCCAGCAGGAGGAGCAATCAGCCCCAGCATTTT
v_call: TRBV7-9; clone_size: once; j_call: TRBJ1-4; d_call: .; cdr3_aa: CASSPTRLSTNEKLFF; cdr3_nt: TGTGCCAGCAGCCCTACGAGACTATCAACTAATGAAAAACTGTTTTTT
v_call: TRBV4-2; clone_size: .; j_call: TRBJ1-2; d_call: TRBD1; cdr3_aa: CASSHFSGKGAFEGYTF; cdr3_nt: TGTGCCAGCAGCCATTTTAGTGGCAAGGGGGCCTTCGAGGGCTACACCTTC
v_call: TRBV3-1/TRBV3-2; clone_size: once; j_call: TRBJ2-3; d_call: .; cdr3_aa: CASSRTSTDTQYF; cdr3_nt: TGTGCCAGCAGCCGAACTAGCACAGATACGCAGTATTTT